What follows is one T cell receptor (beta chain) and its context. Its matching antigen is unknown. Generated by immunoSEQ multiplex PCR, the TCRdb table keeps only in-frame clones and is missing some. The table has tens of thousands of clones, about four fifths seen once. These data belong to a study of a mutant IDH1 vaccine in newly diagnosed glioma. Turning to the study itself: The therapy given earlier, which was standard therapy, consisted of radiotherapy, temozolomide, or both, and most of the patients received both.

With V trimmed by 5 bases and J by 1 base, 3 bases remained unmatched. The CDR3 length is 15 residues. Per germline, CDR1 MNHEY and CDR2 SMNVEV (reference sequence). Stated time point: week 47, end of study. A single vaccine dose contained 300 ug of mutant IDH1 20-mer peptide, and topical imiquimod was used with it. The origin of this receptor is a man younger than 40 with glioma. The input for sequencing was PBMCs, taken from a glioma patient whose treatment included an IDH1 peptide vaccine. The chain recombines TRBV27 with TRBJ2-3; 10 nucleotides align to TRBD2. This CDR3 is CASSRLAGGTDTQYF. The CDR3 nucleotides are TGTGCCAGCAGTCGGCTAGCGGGAGGCACAGATACGCAGTATTTT.